Shown below are 23 T cell receptor beta chains from a single sample sequenced in a study of lymphopenia after photon versus proton radiotherapy (dated by TCRdb to between 2018 and 2020). Receptors were amplified or captured by the immunoSEQ multiplex PCR assay. As stored in TCRdb, this immuneACCESS dataset retains in-frame rearrangements with V and J assigned. A fraction of the clones does not appear; measured against another copy, unresolved V genes explain less than half of the discrepancy, and the remainder lacks a known reason. This sample lists about 25,000 clones; about 87% were detected once. Roughly a fifth of the sample rests with the top ten. This specimen was peripheral blood, taken from a patient treated with photon-based radiotherapy. These TCRs come from a man aged 50-60 years with gastric cancer.

J is TRBJ2-5 and V is TRBV7-8, with D perhaps being TRBD1 or TRBD2 (6 bases each). From germline, CDR1 is SGHVS and CDR2 FQNEAQ. The CDR3 sequence is 13 residues long. V dropped 1 base and J dropped 6 bases, with 9 bases sitting between them. CDR3 sequence reads: CASSLGGAKTQYF. CDR3 in DNA: TGTGCCAGCAGCTTAGGGGGGGCCAAGACCCAGTACTTC.

This chain connects TRBV10-3 to TRBJ1-1; the match to TRBD1 covers 8 bases. CDR3 length equals 15 residues. The ends lost 6 bases at V and 1 base at J; junction bases unmatched: 7. Germline CDR1 ENHRY, CDR2 SYGVKD. The CDR3 region is CAISLEDRGNTEAFF. CDR3 bases: TGTGCCATCAGCCTTGAAGACAGGGGGAACACTGAAGCTTTCTTT.

The genes are TRBV15 and TRBJ1-1; D is unclear. V lost 4 bases, J lost 5 bases, and 14 bases lay in between. This CDR3 spans 14 amino acids. The germline V gene has CDR1 LNHNV and CDR2 YYDKDF (reference sequence). CDR3 region: CATSNFGITTEAFF. The CDR3 DNA reads as TGTGCCACCAGCAATTTTGGAATAACGACTGAAGCTTTCTTT.

J is TRBJ2-5 and V is TRBV11-3; 12 bases are a match to TRBD2. CDR1 and CDR2 (germline): SGHNT, YENEEA. The CDR3 totals 15 residues. The ends lost 3 bases at V and 5 bases at J; junction bases unmatched: 4. CDR3 bases: TGTGCCAGCAGCTTGACTAGCGGGAGTAGGGAGACCCAGTACTTC. Translation gives CASSLTSGSRETQYF.

The chain couples TRBV12-5 to TRBJ2-2, with 10 bases lining up with TRBD2. The V segment lost 1 base and the J segment 5 bases; nucleotides outside the gene matches: 7. The CDR3 consists of 17 residues. Germline CDR1 LGHNT, CDR2 FRNRAP. CDR3 protein: CASGLAVAGGRTGELFF. CDR3 DNA sequence: TGTGCTAGTGGTTTGGCTGTAGCGGGGGGCAGGACCGGGGAGCTGTTTTTT.

The chain uses TRBV2 and TRBJ1-2; TRBD1 aligns across 7 bases. V lost 7 bases and J lost 2; bases outside the gene matches: 4. Germline V gives CDR1 SNHLY, CDR2 FYNNEI. The CDR3 extends over 13 amino acids. The DNA of the CDR3 is TGTGCCAGCACCCAGGACAGGAACTATGGCTACACCTTC. Residues: CASTQDRNYGYTF.

The chain combines TRBV2 with TRBJ1-1; D remains unclear. The CDR3 consists of 12 residues. Germline values: CDR1 SNHLY, CDR2 FYNNEI. V was shortened by 6 bases and J by 10 bases, with 15 bases between the two germline ends. CDR3 region: CASSVLVRGAFF. The CDR3 region has the DNA TGTGCCAGCAGCGTGCTGGTTCGGGGAGCTTTCTTT. Looking up the rest from reference TRBV2 and TRBJ1-1 gives the full variable domain: EPEVTQTPSHQVTQMGQEVILRCVPISNHLYFYWYRQILGQKVEFLVSFYNNEISEKSEIFDDQFSVERPDGSNFTLKIRSTKLEDSAMYFCASSVLVRGAFFGQGTRLTVV.

J is TRBJ2-5 and V is TRBV5-4; maybe TRBD1 (5 bases). V lost 2 bases and J 2 bases, leaving 7 bases between the germline ends. There are 13 residues in the CDR3. CDR1 is SGHNT, CDR2 YYREEE, per germline (reference sequence). In nucleotides, the CDR3 is TGTGCCAGCAGCTTAGGGGCTCAAGAGACCCAGTACTTC. This sequence encodes CASSLGAQETQYF.

The chain employs TRBV6-1 and TRBJ2-7; D is possibly TRBD2 (6 bases). V was pared by 1 base and J by 0 bases, with 10 bases between. The CDR3 totals 15 residues. Germline CDR1 is MNHNS and CDR2 is SASEGT. In DNA form, the CDR3 reads TGTGCCAGCAGTGAAGTGACGGGGGACTCCTACGAGCAGTACGTC. It is translated as CASSEVTGDSYEQYV.

The chain couples TRBV6-1 to TRBJ1-2, with D possibly TRBD1 on 6 matching bases. CDR1 and CDR2 (germline): MNHNS, SASEGT. V was cut by 8 bases and J by 8 bases, with 18 bases left in between. The CDR3 is 13 residues long. CDR3 loop: CASAKSGEGGYTF. The DNA of the CDR3 is TGTGCCAGCGCCAAATCAGGGGAGGGCGGCTACACCTTC.

The chain is built from TRBV27 and TRBJ1-2; the D gene is possibly TRBD1 (5 bases). The ends were cut back, 8 bases at V and 8 bases at J, with 12 bases in the middle. Germline V gene lookup returns CDR1 MNHEY and CDR2 SMNVEV (reference sequence). This CDR3 spans 11 amino acids. CDR3 residues: CASRGEGGYTF. Written as DNA, the CDR3 is TGTGCCAGCCGGGGGGAAGGCGGCTACACCTTC.

V gene TRBV18 combines with J gene TRBJ1-1; D ambiguous. This CDR3 region has 12 residues. CDR1 and CDR2 (germline): KGHSH, LQKENI. The ends were cut back, 4 bases at V and 11 bases at J, with 14 bases in the middle. CDR3 amino acids: CASSRENRGAFF. The CDR3 DNA sequence: TGTGCCAGCTCACGCGAGAACAGAGGGGCTTTCTTT.

In its sample, this clone was seen once. The chain has TRBV5-6 and TRBJ1-2, with D tentatively TRBD1 (6 bases). Germline CDR1 reads SGHDT; CDR2 reads YYEEEE. V dropped 4 bases and J dropped 5 bases, with 12 bases sitting between them. This CDR3 is built from 13 residues. CDR3 nucleotide sequence: TGTGCCAGCAGCACTTATCAGGGGTATGGCTACACCTTC. Translating it yields CASSTYQGYGYTF.

The chain joins TRBV18 to TRBJ1-3; tentatively, D is TRBD1 (6 bases). The CDR3 length is 15 residues. In germline, CDR1 is KGHSH, CDR2 LQKENI. V was trimmed by 6 bases and J by 1 base, leaving 13 bases between them. As DNA, the CDR3 is TGTGCCAGCTCGATGGGGGGGGCTTCTGGAAACACCATATATTTT. Amino acid sequence: CASSMGGASGNTIYF.

The chain carries TRBV9 and TRBJ2-5; 9 nucleotides match TRBD1. With V trimmed by 3 bases and J by 0 bases, 3 bases remained unmatched. The CDR3 spans 15 residues. Per germline, CDR1 SGDLS and CDR2 YYNGEE. This CDR3 reads CASSAGTGYQETQYF. CDR3 sequence (DNA): TGTGCCAGCAGCGCCGGGACAGGGTACCAAGAGACCCAGTACTTC.

The chain joins TRBV5-5 to TRBJ2-1; D ambiguous. V lost 2 bases, J lost 9 bases, and 6 bases lay in between. The CDR3 has 11 amino acids. Germline assignment: CDR1 SGHKS and CDR2 YYEKEE (reference sequence). DNA of the CDR3: TGTGCCAGCAGCTTAGAGTTTGAGCAGTTCTTC. Translated, it gives CASSLEFEQFF.

This clone has just one count. The chain couples TRBV18 to TRBJ2-7; 7 positions match TRBD1. This CDR3 spans 14 amino acids. The trim removed 3 bases at V and 0 bases at J, leaving 2 bases unmatched. From germline, CDR1 is KGHSH and CDR2 LQKENI. The CDR3 here is CASSPTGTSYEQYF. The CDR3 DNA reads TGTGCCAGCTCACCGACAGGGACCTCCTACGAGCAGTACTTC. Looking up the rest from reference TRBV18 and TRBJ2-7 gives the full variable domain: NAGVMQNPRHLVRRRGQEARLRCSPMKGHSHVYWYRQLPEEGLKFMVYLQKENIIDESGMPKERFSAEFPKEGPSILRIQQVVRGDSAAYFCASSPTGTSYEQYFGPGTRLTVT.

The rearrangement uses TRBV10-2 and TRBJ1-2; 8 nucleotides line up with TRBD1. CDR3 size: 12 residues. V trimming: 6 bases; J trimming: 8 bases; junction bases outside the gene matches: 5. CDR1 WSHSY and CDR2 SAAADI come from the germline V gene. CDR3 sequence: CASRGTGQGYTF. The CDR3 DNA reads as TGCGCCAGCAGGGGGACAGGACAGGGCTACACCTTC.

The chain joins TRBV5-8 to TRBJ1-5; 10 bases align to TRBD1. CDR1 is SGHTS and CDR2 is YDEGEE in the germline V gene. The CDR3 sequence is 14 residues long. V gave up 6 bases and J gave up 9 bases; unmatched junction bases: 9. The DNA of the CDR3 is TGTGCCAGCACCCCCGGGACAGGGGTTAGGCCCCAGCATTTT. Translation: CASTPGTGVRPQHF.

V is TRBV5-6 and J is TRBJ2-5; 10 nucleotides line up with TRBD2. J gave up 5 bases and V 4 bases, and 2 bases lay outside the gene matches. Germline CDR1 is SGHDT and CDR2 is YYEEEE. The CDR3 extends over 13 amino acids. The CDR3: CASSQTSGETQYF. The CDR3, as DNA: TGTGCCAGCAGCCAGACTAGCGGGGAGACCCAGTACTTC.

This chain joins TRBV6-1 and TRBJ1-1; D is uncertain. V lost 6 bases, J lost 1 base, and 9 bases lay in between. The CDR3 covers 13 residues. Germline V CDR1 and CDR2: MNHNS, SASEGT. CDR3 in DNA: TGTGCCAGCAGGGTCCAGGAGAACACTGAAGCTTTCTTT. Translated: CASRVQENTEAFF.

V is TRBV11-2 and J is TRBJ1-5; D gene uncertain. Trimming stripped 1 base from V and 3 bases from J, with 10 bases between. This CDR3 region has 15 residues. Germline loops: CDR1 SGHAT, CDR2 FQNNGV. The DNA of the CDR3 is TGTGCCAGCAGCTTAGGGCAGGCCCTCAATCAGCCCCAGCATTTT. Residues: CASSLGQALNQPQHF.

The V and J genes are TRBV30 and TRBJ1-2, with D possibly TRBD1 on 5 matching bases. Germline CDR1 is GTSNPN and CDR2 is SVGIG (reference sequence). This CDR3 comprises 12 residues. Trimming pared 3 bases from V and 7 bases from J, leaving 12 bases between. CDR3 nucleotide sequence: TGTGCCTGGAGAGGCAGGGTAGTTGGCTACACCTTC. Translating it yields CAWRGRVVGYTF.